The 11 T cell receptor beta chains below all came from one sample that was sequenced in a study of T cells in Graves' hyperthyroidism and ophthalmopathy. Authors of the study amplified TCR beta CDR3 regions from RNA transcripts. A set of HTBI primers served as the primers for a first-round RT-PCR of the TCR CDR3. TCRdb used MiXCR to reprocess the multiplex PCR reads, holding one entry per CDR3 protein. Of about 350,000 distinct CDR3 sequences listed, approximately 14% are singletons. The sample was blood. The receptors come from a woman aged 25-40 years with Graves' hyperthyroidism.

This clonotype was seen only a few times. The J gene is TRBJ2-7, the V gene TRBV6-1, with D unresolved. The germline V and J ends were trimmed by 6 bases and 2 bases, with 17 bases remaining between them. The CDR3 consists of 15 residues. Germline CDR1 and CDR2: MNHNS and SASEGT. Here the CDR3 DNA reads TGTGCCAGCAGGGACCCGGACGGTAAAGCCTACGAGCAGTACTTC. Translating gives CASRDPDGKAYEQYF.

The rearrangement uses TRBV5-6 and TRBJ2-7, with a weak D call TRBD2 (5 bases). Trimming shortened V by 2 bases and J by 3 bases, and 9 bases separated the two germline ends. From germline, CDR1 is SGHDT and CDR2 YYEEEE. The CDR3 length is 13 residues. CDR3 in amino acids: CASSFGEYYEQYF. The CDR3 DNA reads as TGTGCCAGCAGCTTCGGGGAGTACTACGAGCAGTACTTC.

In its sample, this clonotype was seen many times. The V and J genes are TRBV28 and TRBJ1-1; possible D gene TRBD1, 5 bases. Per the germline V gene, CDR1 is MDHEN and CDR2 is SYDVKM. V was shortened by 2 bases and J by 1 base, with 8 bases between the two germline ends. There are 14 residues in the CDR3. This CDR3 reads CASSLLGTNTEAFF. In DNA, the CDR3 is TGTGCCAGCAGTTTACTGGGGACGAACACTGAAGCTTTCTTT.

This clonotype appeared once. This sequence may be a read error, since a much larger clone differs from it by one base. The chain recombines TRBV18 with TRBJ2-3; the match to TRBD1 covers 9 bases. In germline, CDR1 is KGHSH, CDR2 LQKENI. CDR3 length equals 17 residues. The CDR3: CASPPLTRDRATDTQYF. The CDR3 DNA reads TGTGCCAGCCCACCACTCACCCGGGACAGGGCTACAGATACGCAGTATTTT. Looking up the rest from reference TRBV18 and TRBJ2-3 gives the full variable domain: NAGVMQNPRHLVRRRGQEARLRCSPMKGHSHVYWYRQLPEEGLKFMVYLQKENIIDESGMPKERFSAEFPKEGPSILRIQQVVRGDSAAYFCASPPLTRDRATDTQYFGPGTRLTVL.

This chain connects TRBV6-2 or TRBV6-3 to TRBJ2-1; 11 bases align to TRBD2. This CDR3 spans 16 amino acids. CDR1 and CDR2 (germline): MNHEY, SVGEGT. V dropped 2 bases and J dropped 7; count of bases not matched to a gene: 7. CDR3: CASSYERTSGWNEQFF. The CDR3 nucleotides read TGTGCCAGCAGTTACGAAAGGACTAGCGGGTGGAATGAGCAGTTCTTC.

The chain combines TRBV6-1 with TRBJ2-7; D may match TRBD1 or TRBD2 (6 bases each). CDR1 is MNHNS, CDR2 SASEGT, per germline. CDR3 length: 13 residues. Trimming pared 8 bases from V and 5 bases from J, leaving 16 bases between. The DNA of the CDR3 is TGTGCCAGCCCTGAAAGGGGGGTTGACGAGCAGTACTTC. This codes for CASPERGVDEQYF.

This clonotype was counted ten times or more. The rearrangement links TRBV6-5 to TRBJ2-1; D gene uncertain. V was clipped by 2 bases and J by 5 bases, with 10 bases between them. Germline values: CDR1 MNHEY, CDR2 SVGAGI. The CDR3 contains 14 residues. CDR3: CASSYGSRDNEQFF. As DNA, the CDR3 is TGTGCCAGCAGTTACGGTAGCCGGGACAATGAGCAGTTCTTC.

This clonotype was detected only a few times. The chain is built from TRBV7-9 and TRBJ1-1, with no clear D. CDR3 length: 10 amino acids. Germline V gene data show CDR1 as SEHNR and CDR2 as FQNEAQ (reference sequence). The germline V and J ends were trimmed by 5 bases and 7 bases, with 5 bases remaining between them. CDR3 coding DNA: TGTGCCAGCAGCCCGTTTGAAGCTTTCTTT. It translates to CASSPFEAFF.

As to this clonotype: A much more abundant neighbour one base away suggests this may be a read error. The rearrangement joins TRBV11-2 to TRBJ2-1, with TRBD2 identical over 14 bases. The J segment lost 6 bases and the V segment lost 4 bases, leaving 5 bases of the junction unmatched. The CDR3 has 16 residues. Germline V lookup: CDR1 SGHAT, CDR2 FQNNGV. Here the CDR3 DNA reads TGTGCCAGCAGCTCCCGGACTAGCGGGAGGAGCAATGAGCAGTTCTTC. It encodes CASSSRTSGRSNEQFF.

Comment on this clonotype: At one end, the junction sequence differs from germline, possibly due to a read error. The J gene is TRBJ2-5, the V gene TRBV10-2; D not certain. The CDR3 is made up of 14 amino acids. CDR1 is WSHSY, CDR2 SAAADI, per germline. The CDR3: CASGDVPYQETQYF. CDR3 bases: TGCGCCAGCGGTGACGTCCCGTACCAAGAGACCCAGTACTTC.

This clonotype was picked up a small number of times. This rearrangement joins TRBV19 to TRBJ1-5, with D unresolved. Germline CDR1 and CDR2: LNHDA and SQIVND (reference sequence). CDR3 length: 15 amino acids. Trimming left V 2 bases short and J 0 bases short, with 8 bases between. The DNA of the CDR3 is TGTGCCAGTAGTATATACAGTTATAGCAATCAGCCCCAGCATTTT. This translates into CASSIYSYSNQPQHF. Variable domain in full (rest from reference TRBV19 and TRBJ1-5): DGGITQSPKYLFRKEGQNVTLSCEQNLNHDAMYWYRQDPGQGLRLIYYSQIVNDFQKGDIAEGYSVSREKKESFPLTVTSAQKNPTAFYLCASSIYSYSNQPQHFGDGTRLSIL.